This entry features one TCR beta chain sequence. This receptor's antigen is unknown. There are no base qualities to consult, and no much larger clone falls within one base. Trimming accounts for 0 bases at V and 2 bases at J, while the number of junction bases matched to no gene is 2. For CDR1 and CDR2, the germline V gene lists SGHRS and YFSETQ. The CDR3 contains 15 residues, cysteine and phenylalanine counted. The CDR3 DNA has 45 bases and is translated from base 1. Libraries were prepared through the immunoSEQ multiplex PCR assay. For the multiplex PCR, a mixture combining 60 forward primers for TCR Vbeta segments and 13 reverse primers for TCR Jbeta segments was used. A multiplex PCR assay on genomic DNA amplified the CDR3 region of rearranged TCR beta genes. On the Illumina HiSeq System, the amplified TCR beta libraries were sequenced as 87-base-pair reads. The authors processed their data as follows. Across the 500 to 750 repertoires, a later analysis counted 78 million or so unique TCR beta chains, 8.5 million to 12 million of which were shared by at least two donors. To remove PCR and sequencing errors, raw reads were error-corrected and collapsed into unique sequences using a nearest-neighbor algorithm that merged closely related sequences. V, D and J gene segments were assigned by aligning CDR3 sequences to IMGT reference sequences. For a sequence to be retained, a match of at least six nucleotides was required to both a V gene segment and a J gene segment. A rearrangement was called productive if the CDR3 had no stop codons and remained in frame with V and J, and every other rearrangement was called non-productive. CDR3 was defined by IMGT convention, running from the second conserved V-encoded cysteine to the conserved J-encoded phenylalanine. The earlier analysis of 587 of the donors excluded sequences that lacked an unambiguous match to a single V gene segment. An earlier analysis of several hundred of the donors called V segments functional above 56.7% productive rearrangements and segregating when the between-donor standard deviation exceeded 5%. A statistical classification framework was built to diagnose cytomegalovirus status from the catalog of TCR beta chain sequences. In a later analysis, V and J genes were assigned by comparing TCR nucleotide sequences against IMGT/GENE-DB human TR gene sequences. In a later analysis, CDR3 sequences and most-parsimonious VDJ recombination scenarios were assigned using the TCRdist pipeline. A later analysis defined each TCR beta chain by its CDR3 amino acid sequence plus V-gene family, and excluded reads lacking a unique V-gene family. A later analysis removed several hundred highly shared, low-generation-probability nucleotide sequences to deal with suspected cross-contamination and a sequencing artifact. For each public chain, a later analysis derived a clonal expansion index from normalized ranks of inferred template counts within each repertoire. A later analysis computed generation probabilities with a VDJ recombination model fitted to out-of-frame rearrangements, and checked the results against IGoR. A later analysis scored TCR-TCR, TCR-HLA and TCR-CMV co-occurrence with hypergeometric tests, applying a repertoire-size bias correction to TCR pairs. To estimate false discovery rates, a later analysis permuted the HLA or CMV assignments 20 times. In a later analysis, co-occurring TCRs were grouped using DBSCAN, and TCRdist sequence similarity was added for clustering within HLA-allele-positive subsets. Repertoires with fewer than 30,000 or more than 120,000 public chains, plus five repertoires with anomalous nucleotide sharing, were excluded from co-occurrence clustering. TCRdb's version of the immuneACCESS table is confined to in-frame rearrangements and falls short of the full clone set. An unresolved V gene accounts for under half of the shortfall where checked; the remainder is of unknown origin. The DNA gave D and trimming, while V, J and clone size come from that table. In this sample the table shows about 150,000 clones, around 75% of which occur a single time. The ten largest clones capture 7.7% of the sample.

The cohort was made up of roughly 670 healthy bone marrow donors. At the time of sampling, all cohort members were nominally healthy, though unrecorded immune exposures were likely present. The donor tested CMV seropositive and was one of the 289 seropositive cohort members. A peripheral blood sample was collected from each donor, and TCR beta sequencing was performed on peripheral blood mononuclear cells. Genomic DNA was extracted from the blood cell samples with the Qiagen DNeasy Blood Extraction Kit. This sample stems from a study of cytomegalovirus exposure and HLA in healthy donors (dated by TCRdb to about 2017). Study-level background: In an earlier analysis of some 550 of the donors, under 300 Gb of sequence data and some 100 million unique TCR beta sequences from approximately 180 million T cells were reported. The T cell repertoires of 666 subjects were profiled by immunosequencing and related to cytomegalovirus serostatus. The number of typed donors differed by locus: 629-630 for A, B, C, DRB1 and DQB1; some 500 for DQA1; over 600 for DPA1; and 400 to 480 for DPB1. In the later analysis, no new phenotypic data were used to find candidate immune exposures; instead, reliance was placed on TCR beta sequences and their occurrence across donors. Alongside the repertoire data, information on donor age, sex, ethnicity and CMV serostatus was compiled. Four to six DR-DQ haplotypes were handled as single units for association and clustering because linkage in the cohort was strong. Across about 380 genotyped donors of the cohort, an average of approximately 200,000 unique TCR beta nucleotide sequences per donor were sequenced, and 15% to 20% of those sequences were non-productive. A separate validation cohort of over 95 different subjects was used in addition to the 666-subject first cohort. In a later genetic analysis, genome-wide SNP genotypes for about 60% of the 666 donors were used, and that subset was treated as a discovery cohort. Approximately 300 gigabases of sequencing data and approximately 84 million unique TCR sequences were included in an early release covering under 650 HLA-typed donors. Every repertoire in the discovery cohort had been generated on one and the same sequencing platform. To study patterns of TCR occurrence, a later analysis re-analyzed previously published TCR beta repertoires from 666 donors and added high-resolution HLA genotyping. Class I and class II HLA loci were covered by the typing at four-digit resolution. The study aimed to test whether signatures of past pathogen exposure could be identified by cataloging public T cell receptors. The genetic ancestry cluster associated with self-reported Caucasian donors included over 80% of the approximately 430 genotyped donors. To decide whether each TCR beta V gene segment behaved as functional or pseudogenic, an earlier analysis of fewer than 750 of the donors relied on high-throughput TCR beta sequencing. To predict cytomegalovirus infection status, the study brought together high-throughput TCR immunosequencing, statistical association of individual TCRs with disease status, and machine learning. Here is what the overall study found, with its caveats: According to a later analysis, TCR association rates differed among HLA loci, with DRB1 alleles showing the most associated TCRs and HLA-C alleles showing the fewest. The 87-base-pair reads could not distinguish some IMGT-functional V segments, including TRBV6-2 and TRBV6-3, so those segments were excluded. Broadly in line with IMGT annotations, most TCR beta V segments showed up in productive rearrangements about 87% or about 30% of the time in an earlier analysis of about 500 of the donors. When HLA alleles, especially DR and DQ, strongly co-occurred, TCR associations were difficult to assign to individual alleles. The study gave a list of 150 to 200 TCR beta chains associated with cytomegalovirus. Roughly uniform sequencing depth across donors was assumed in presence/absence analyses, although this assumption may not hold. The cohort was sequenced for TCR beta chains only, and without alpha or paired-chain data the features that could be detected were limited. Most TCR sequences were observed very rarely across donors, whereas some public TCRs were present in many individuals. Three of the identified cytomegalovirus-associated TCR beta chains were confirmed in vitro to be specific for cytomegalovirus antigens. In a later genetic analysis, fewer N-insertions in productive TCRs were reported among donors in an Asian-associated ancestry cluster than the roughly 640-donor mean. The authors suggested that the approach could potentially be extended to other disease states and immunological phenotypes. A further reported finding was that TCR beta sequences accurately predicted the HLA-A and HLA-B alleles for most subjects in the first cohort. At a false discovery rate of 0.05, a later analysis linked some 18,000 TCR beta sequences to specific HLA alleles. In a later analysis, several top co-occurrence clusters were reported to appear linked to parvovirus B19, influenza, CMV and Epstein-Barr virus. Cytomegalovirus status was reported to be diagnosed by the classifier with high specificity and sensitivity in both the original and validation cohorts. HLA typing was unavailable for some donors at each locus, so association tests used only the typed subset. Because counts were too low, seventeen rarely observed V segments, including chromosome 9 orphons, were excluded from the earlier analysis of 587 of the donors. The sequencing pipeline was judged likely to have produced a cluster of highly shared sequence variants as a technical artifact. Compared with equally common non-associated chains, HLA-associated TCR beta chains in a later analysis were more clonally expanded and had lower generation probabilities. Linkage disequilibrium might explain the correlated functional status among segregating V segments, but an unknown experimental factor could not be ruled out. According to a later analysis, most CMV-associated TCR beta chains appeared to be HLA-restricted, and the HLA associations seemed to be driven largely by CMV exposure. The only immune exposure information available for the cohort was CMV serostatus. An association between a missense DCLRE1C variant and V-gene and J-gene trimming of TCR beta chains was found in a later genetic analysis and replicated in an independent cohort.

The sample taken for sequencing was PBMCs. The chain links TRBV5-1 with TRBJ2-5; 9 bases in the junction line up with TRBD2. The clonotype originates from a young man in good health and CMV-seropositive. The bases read TGCGCCAGCAGCTTGGAGACTAGCGGACAAGAGACCCAGTACTTC. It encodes CASSLETSGQETQYF.